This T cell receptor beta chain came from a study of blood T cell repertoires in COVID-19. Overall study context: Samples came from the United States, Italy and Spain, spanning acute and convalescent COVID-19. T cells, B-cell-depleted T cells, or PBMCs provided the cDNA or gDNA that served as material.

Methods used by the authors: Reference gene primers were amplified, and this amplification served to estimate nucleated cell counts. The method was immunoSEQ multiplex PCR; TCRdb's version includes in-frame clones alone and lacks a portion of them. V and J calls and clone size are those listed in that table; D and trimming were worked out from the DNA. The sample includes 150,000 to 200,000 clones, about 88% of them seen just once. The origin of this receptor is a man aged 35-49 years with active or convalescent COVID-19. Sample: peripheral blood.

CDR3 in amino acids: CASSPGGLKETQYF. CDR3 coding DNA: TGTGCCAGCAGTCCCGGGGGGCTCAAAGAGACCCAGTACTTC. The V call is TRBV5-6, the J call TRBJ2-5; a weak D match, TRBD2 (7 bases). CDR3 length equals 14 residues. The germline V gene has CDR1 SGHDT and CDR2 YYEEEE. Trimming shortened V by 5 bases and J by 3 bases, and 14 bases separated the two germline ends.